Listed below are T cell receptor beta chains from one sample, sequenced in a study of response to subunit inactivated influenza vaccine. TCRdb itself ran the RT-PCR reads through MiXCR, one entry per CDR3 protein. This sample has roughly 630,000 distinct CDR3 sequences, with 12% to 15% found just once. The sequencing here drew on PBMCs from blood, taken about 14 days before vaccination. These receptors all stem from a middle-aged man who received an inactivated influenza vaccine. Both conserved end residues are part of each CDR3. D genes are given only for firm matches. Rows give clone size only sometimes, using once, few, many, or a class for an expanded clone.

j_gene | d_gene | abundance | v_gene | CDR3nt | CDR3aa
TRBJ2-7 | TRBD2 | few | TRBV12-3/TRBV12-4 | TGTGCCAGCAGTTCTTCCGGACTAGGCTACGAGCAGTACTTC | CASSSSGLGYEQYF
TRBJ2-2 | . | . | TRBV14 | TGTGCCAGCAGCCAATGGGGCCAGGGGAGCACCGGGGAGCTGTTTTTT | CASSQWGQGSTGELFF
TRBJ2-1 | . | . | TRBV11-2 | TGTGCCAGCAGACGGGGGGCCCTCAATGAGCAGTTCTTC | CASRRGALNEQFF
TRBJ2-5 | TRBD2 | . | TRBV6-5 | TGTGCCAGCAGTTACACTAGACTAGCGGGGACGTCGTCGGCCCAGTACTTC | CASSYTRLAGTSSAQYF
TRBJ1-1 | TRBD1 | few | TRBV5-1 | TGCGCCAGCAGCACGGGACAGGGTTTGAACACTGAAGCTTTCTTT | CASSTGQGLNTEAFF
TRBJ2-1 | . | many | TRBV5-1 | TGCGCCAGCAGCTCCCGAGGGGGGCGTTACAATGAGCAGTTCTTC | CASSSRGGRYNEQFF
TRBJ2-7 | . | few | TRBV7-7 | TGTGCCAGCAGCTTTTTCCGGGACCCCCAGTTTAAGGACGAGCAGTACTTC | CASSFFRDPQFKDEQYF
TRBJ2-6 | . | few | TRBV19 | TGTGCCAGTAGTATGAACTGGCCGCCATACTCTGGGGCCAACGTCCTGACTTTC | CASSMNWPPYSGANVLTF
TRBJ2-5 | . | . | TRBV24-1 | TGTGCCACCAGTGACCCAAGTGTCGAGGCGGAGACCCAGTACTTC | CATSDPSVEAETQYF
TRBJ2-3 | TRBD2 | few | TRBV24-1 | TGTGCCACCAGTGATTTCGGGCGGGAGGACGGAGATACGCAGTATTTT | CATSDFGREDGDTQYF
TRBJ2-7 | . | few | TRBV5-1 | TGCGCCAGCAGCATGGACAGAGCCTACGAGCAGTACTTC | CASSMDRAYEQYF
TRBJ1-3 | . | . | TRBV28 | TGTGCCAGCATTCCGTTGTCCTCTGGAAACACCATATATTTT | CASIPLSSGNTIYF
TRBJ1-5 | . | . | TRBV18 | TGTGCCAGCTCACAGCAGTATAGCAATCAGCCCCAGCATTTT | CASSQQYSNQPQHF
TRBJ1-1 | . | . | TRBV30 | TGTGCCTGGAGCCCCTTCGCCCTGAACACTGAAGCTTTCTTT | CAWSPFALNTEAFF
TRBJ1-2 | . | . | TRBV6-1 | TGTGCCAGCAGTGGGGTACTCTATGGCTACACCTTC | CASSGVLYGYTF
TRBJ2-5 | TRBD2 | . | TRBV12-3/TRBV12-4 | TGTGCCAGCAGGGTAGCGGGAGCTAACCAAGAGACCCAGTACTTC | CASRVAGANQETQYF
TRBJ2-3 | TRBD2 | many | TRBV12-3/TRBV12-4 | TGTGCCAGCAGCGCGGTAGGACTAGGGACAGATACGCAGTATTTT | CASSAVGLGTDTQYF
TRBJ2-3 | TRBD1 | many | TRBV5-1 | TGCGCCAGCAGCTTGGAATTAGGGGGCAATGTGAAGTATTTT | CASSLELGGNVKYF
TRBJ2-5 | . | few | TRBV19 | TGTGCCACGCGTCAGAGTCGCTCCGCAGAGACCCAGTACTTC | CATRQSRSAETQYF
TRBJ2-3 | . | . | TRBV7-8 | TGTGCCAGCAGCCGACTGCCAGATACGCAGTATTTT | CASSRLPDTQYF
TRBJ1-2 | . | . | TRBV12-3/TRBV12-4 | TGTGCCAGCAGTCCGGGACCAATCAGAACTAACTATGGCTACACCTTC | CASSPGPIRTNYGYTF
TRBJ1-2 | TRBD1 | many | TRBV28 | TGTGCCAGCACCACCCCGACAGGGTATGGCTACACCTTC | CASTTPTGYGYTF
TRBJ2-1 | . | . | TRBV4-3 | TGCGCCAGCAGCATTGACAGGTCTGGTGAGCAGTTCTTC | CASSIDRSGEQFF
TRBJ2-5 | . | few | TRBV7-8 | TGTGCCAGCAGCTTAGCGGGCAGGACTCAAGAGACCCAGTACTTC | CASSLAGRTQETQYF
TRBJ2-1 | TRBD2 | . | TRBV14 | TGTGCCAGCAGCCCAGGTCGGCGTCGGCGGGAGGGCCCTAATGAGCAGTTCTTC | CASSPGRRRREGPNEQFF
TRBJ1-2 | TRBD1 | . | TRBV29-1 | TGCAGCGCTTCGGCGAACCGGGACAGATATGGCTACACCTTC | CSASANRDRYGYTF
TRBJ2-3 | . | many | TRBV4-3 | TGCGCCAGCAGCCAAGATTTAGCAGTTCGACATACGCAGTATTTT | CASSQDLAVRHTQYF